The 30 T cell receptor beta chains below all came from one sample that was sequenced in a study of cytomegalovirus exposure and HLA in healthy donors. The PCR was carried out with 60 Vbeta primers and 13 Jbeta primers. The data were produced by immunoSEQ multiplex PCR, yet TCRdb's version contains in-frame clones alone and is incomplete. The sample has some 140,000 clones, around 80% seen once. The sequencing sample was made of PBMCs. These receptors came from a woman aged 40-49 years in good health and CMV-seronegative.

The genes are TRBV7-9 and TRBJ1-2; D not resolved. There are 15 residues in the CDR3. The V end was cut by 1 base, the J end by 7 bases, with 16 bases between. In germline, CDR1 is SEHNR, CDR2 FQNEAQ (reference sequence). Here the CDR3 DNA reads TGTGCCAGCAGCTTAGGGACTATGGGGTATGCTGGCTACACCTTC. It is translated as CASSLGTMGYAGYTF.

V and J are TRBV5-1 and TRBJ2-7; 11 nucleotides match TRBD2. Germline V gene data show CDR1 as SGHRS and CDR2 as YFSETQ. V was clipped by 4 bases and J by 5 bases; unmatched bases: 5. The CDR3 consists of 14 residues. The DNA for the CDR3 is TGCGCCAGCAGCCATACTAGCGGGAGCGACGAGCAGTACTTC. Translating it yields CASSHTSGSDEQYF.

The rearrangement joins TRBV7-2 to TRBJ2-7; the D gene is possibly TRBD1 (6 bases). This CDR3 region has 15 residues. V was cut by 4 bases and J by 5 bases, with 18 bases left in between. Germline loops: CDR1 SGHTA, CDR2 FQGNSA. The CDR3 sequence is CASSSGHPEVDEQYF. As DNA, the CDR3 is TGTGCCAGCAGCTCGGGACACCCGGAAGTCGACGAGCAGTACTTC.

This chain links TRBV6-5 with TRBJ1-1, with 7 bases that match TRBD1. The germline CDR1 and CDR2 sequences are MNHEY and SVGAGI. This CDR3 spans 14 amino acids. The V and J ends lost 6 bases and 1 base, in that order; junction bases with no gene match: 5. The DNA for the CDR3 is TGTGCCAGCAGACGGGGACAGACGAACACTGAAGCTTTCTTT. Amino acid sequence: CASRRGQTNTEAFF.

The V call is TRBV7-9, the J call TRBJ2-1; TRBD2 matches 8 bases. Germline V gives CDR1 SEHNR, CDR2 FQNEAQ (reference sequence). V shed 5 bases, J shed 12 bases, and the junction held 15 bases outside the gene matches. CDR3 length: 15 amino acids. CDR3 loop: CASSPGLAGGVGQFF. DNA of the CDR3: TGTGCCAGCAGCCCCGGACTAGCTGGGGGAGTCGGGCAGTTCTTC.

This clone was seen just once. J is TRBJ1-1 and V is TRBV6-1; the match to TRBD1 covers 7 bases. The CDR3 loop spans 17 amino acids. V lost 2 bases and J lost 3; bases outside the gene matches: 12. Germline V lookup: CDR1 MNHNS, CDR2 SASEGT. The CDR3 protein is CASSEKPTGLLYTEAFF. The CDR3 nucleotides read TGTGCCAGCAGTGAAAAACCGACAGGGCTGTTGTACACTGAAGCTTTCTTT.

This clone was recorded only once. The chain is built from TRBV10-1 and TRBJ2-1, with 9 bases matching TRBD1. The CDR3 extends over 14 amino acids. J gave up 8 bases and V 6 bases, and 8 bases lay outside the gene matches. The germline CDR1 and CDR2 sequences are WNHNN and SYGVQD (reference sequence). Written as DNA, the CDR3 is TGCGCCAGCAGGCCGGGACAGGGTATCGATGAGCAGTTCTTC. It is translated as CASRPGQGIDEQFF.

Only a few counts were recorded for this clone. This chain connects TRBV2 to TRBJ2-7; TRBD1 matches at 8 bases. V lost 6 bases, J lost 3 bases, and 7 bases stayed unmatched. This CDR3 contains 14 residues. Germline-derived CDR1 and CDR2 are SNHLY and FYNNEI. The CDR3 region has the DNA TGTGCCAGCAGGCTTCGACAGGGGCACTACGAGCAGTACTTC. Its translation: CASRLRQGHYEQYF.

This clone was observed a handful of times. This chain joins TRBV5-8 and TRBJ2-3; 9 bases agree with TRBD2. Germline V gene data show CDR1 as SGHTS and CDR2 as YDEGEE. The V and J ends lost 2 bases and 10 bases, in that order; junction bases with no gene match: 11. The CDR3 is 15 amino acids. The CDR3, as DNA: TGTGCCAGCAGCTTAATAGCGGGGGACCGGAAGGCGCAGTATTTT. Amino acid sequence: CASSLIAGDRKAQYF.

This chain joins TRBV5-1 and TRBJ2-7; 8 nucleotides line up with TRBD1. Trimming took 0 bases from V and 5 from J; bases not matched to a gene: 7. The germline V gene has CDR1 SGHRS and CDR2 YFSETQ. CDR3 length: 15 residues. The CDR3, as DNA: TGCGCCAGCAGCTTGGTATCGGCAGGGGGCGACGAGCAGTACTTC. This codes for CASSLVSAGGDEQYF. Looking up the rest from reference TRBV5-1 and TRBJ2-7 gives the full variable domain: KAGVTQTPRYLIKTRGQQVTLSCSPISGHRSVSWYQQTPGQGLQFLFEYFSETQRNKGNFPGRFSGRQFSNSRSEMNVSTLELGDSALYLCASSLVSAGGDEQYFGPGTRLTVT.

This clone was recorded a few times. The chain joins TRBV6-1 to TRBJ2-6; the D gene is possibly TRBD2 (7 bases). The CDR3 is made up of 15 amino acids. Germline lookup yields CDR1 MNHNS and CDR2 SASEGT. V gave up 7 bases and J gave up 3 bases, with 13 bases separating them. DNA for the CDR3: TGTGCCAGCACCATAGGGGGGGGTGGGGCCAACGTCCTGACTTTC. Its protein is CASTIGGGGANVLTF.

The DNA of the CDR3 is TGTGCCAGCAGCTTTAGAGGCCGGGGCGAGCAGTACTTC. Its protein is CASSFRGRGEQYF. The chain recombines TRBV5-8 with TRBJ2-7; tentative D call: TRBD2 (5 bases). This CDR3 is built from 13 residues. Trimming took 2 bases from V and 6 from J, leaving 12 bases between them. Per the germline V gene, CDR1 is SGHTS and CDR2 is YDEGEE.

V and J are TRBV7-9 and TRBJ1-5; 7 bases map to TRBD1. The CDR3 covers 15 residues. V gave up 1 base and J gave up 7 bases; unmatched junction bases: 7. Germline V CDR1 and CDR2: SEHNR, FQNEAQ (reference sequence). CDR3 in DNA: TGTGCCAGCAGCTTAGAAGGAGGGGGCGGACAGCCCCAGCATTTT. Its translation is CASSLEGGGGQPQHF.

J is TRBJ2-3 and V is TRBV7-9; D perhaps matches TRBD2 (6 bases). The V gene lost 7 bases and the J gene lost 3 bases, with 17 bases spanning the gap. The CDR3 is 15 amino acids. Germline assignment: CDR1 SEHNR and CDR2 FQNEAQ (reference sequence). The CDR3 DNA sequence: TGTGCCAGCACCGGGACTCCTTCCAATACAGATACGCAGTATTTT. As protein: CASTGTPSNTDTQYF.

This clone was picked up one time. The chain recombines TRBV11-3 with TRBJ2-1, with 10 bases matching TRBD2. The germline CDR1 and CDR2 sequences are SGHNT and YENEEA. This CDR3 has 17 amino acids. V lost 4 bases and J lost 0; bases outside the gene matches: 6. The CDR3 protein is CASSSLGTSASYNEQFF. DNA for the CDR3: TGTGCCAGCAGCTCCCTCGGGACTAGCGCCTCCTACAATGAGCAGTTCTTC.

This clone showed up just once. V usage is TRBV28 and J usage is TRBJ1-4; 9 bases align to TRBD1. The CDR3 covers 16 residues. Germline assignment: CDR1 MDHEN and CDR2 SYDVKM. V was pared by 3 bases and J by 0 bases, with 2 bases of the junction left unmatched. The DNA for the CDR3 is TGTGCCAGCAGTTTTGACAGGGGGGCAACTAATGAAAAACTGTTTTTT. The encoded protein is CASSFDRGATNEKLFF.

The chain employs TRBV9 and TRBJ2-1, with D maybe TRBD1 (5 bases). The V and J ends lost 0 bases and 0 bases respectively, with 10 bases between them. The CDR3 has 16 amino acids. Germline loops: CDR1 SGDLS, CDR2 YYNGEE. The CDR3 sequence is CASSVGQKSSYNEQFF. CDR3 DNA sequence: TGTGCCAGCAGCGTAGGACAGAAGAGCTCCTACAATGAGCAGTTCTTC.

This rearrangement joins TRBV29-1 to TRBJ2-5, with D possibly matching TRBD2 (5 bases). V lost 6 bases to trimming and J lost 5 bases, with 16 bases between them. This CDR3 is 13 amino acids long. Looked up from germline, CDR1 is SQVTM and CDR2 is ANQGSEA. The CDR3 DNA is TGCAGCGTGCAGAGGGTGTCGGGGGAGACCCAGTACTTC. Protein sequence: CSVQRVSGETQYF.

The CDR3 DNA reads as TGTGCCAGCAGCTTCGAGGGCCTGAACACTGAAGCTTTCTTT. Protein: CASSFEGLNTEAFF. The J gene is TRBJ1-1, the V gene TRBV7-9; D is unclear. Per germline, CDR1 SEHNR and CDR2 FQNEAQ (reference sequence). The V end was cut by 3 bases, the J end by 0 bases, with 8 bases between. This CDR3 spans 14 amino acids.

The V and J genes are TRBV30 and TRBJ1-4; 7 bases align to TRBD1. V lost 6 bases and J lost 3; bases outside the gene matches: 4. The germline gives CDR1 GTSNPN, CDR2 SVGIG (reference sequence). This CDR3 has 13 residues. The CDR3 protein is CACRGQANEKLFF. The CDR3 nucleotides read TGTGCCTGCCGTGGACAGGCTAATGAAAAACTGTTTTTT.

In this sample, this clone turned up once. This chain joins TRBV5-6 and TRBJ2-7; 10 bases are a match to TRBD2. Unmatched junction bases numbered 17, after V lost 1 base and J lost 4 bases. The CDR3 spans 19 residues. Per germline, CDR1 SGHDT and CDR2 YYEEEE. CDR3 DNA: TGTGCCAGCAGCTTGTGGGCCACCCAGGGACTAGCGTTTACTTACGAGCAGTACTTC. It encodes CASSLWATQGLAFTYEQYF.

The chain is built from TRBV30 and TRBJ1-1; 8 bases match TRBD1. Germline V CDR1 and CDR2: GTSNPN, SVGIG (reference sequence). The CDR3 runs 16 residues. J gave up 2 bases and V 5 bases, and 13 bases lay outside the gene matches. The CDR3 coding sequence is TGTGCCTGGGATCCCGGGACAGGATTCCCAAACACTGAAGCTTTCTTT. Encoded protein: CAWDPGTGFPNTEAFF.

V gene TRBV10-3 combines with J gene TRBJ2-1; possibly TRBD1 for D (5 bases). Germline CDR1 and CDR2: ENHRY and SYGVKD. The V and J ends lost 0 bases and 0 bases respectively, with 12 bases between them. This CDR3 spans 17 amino acids. The chain's CDR3 is CAISESGRPSSYNEQFF. The CDR3 DNA reads TGTGCCATCAGTGAGTCGGGGCGGCCCAGCTCCTACAATGAGCAGTTCTTC.

The rearrangement uses TRBV2 and TRBJ2-3, with no clear D. Germline CDR1 reads SNHLY; CDR2 reads FYNNEI. CDR3 length equals 14 residues. With 2 bases removed from V and 2 bases from J, the gap between germline ends came to 8 bases. The DNA of the CDR3 is TGTGCCAGCAGTGAACTAGACTTCACAGATACGCAGTATTTT. Translated: CASSELDFTDTQYF.

J is TRBJ2-1 and V is TRBV10-3, with TRBD1 as a possible D gene (6 bases). The CDR3 covers 13 residues. The germline V gene encodes CDR1 ENHRY and CDR2 SYGVKD. V was trimmed by 2 bases and J by 4 bases, leaving 6 bases between them. CDR3 bases: TGTGCCATCAGTGAGGGACAGTACAATGAGCAGTTCTTC. This gives the protein CAISEGQYNEQFF.

V and J are TRBV27 and TRBJ2-7, with TRBD1 matching 8 bases. Germline CDR1 and CDR2: MNHEY and SMNVEV (reference sequence). Losses at the gene ends were 5 bases for V and 7 bases for J; bases not matched to a gene: 7. This CDR3 has 13 residues. The CDR3 nucleotides read TGTGCCAGCAGTACCAGACAGGGGTGGGAGCAGTACTTC. Amino acids: CASSTRQGWEQYF.

V and J are TRBV19 and TRBJ1-1, with TRBD1 as a possible D gene (5 bases). This CDR3 has 14 amino acids. Germline-derived CDR1 and CDR2 are LNHDA and SQIVND (reference sequence). V gave up 6 bases and J gave up 3 bases, with 14 bases separating them. CDR3 coding DNA: TGTGCCAGTAGCACAGGCGCTACCTACACTGAAGCTTTCTTT. Protein product: CASSTGATYTEAFF.

The chain has TRBV5-6 and TRBJ2-7; 7 bases match TRBD1. CDR1 is SGHDT and CDR2 is YYEEEE in the germline V gene. Trimming took 4 bases from V and 3 from J; bases not matched to a gene: 4. The CDR3 extends over 13 amino acids. The CDR3 loop reads CASSLQGDYEQYF. CDR3 coding DNA: TGTGCCAGCAGCCTTCAGGGGGACTACGAGCAGTACTTC.

The chain joins TRBV5-1 to TRBJ1-1; D gene ambiguous. CDR1 is SGHRS, CDR2 YFSETQ, per germline. The length of the CDR3 is 15 residues. The V gene lost 1 base and the J gene lost 1 base, with 11 bases spanning the gap. The CDR3 DNA sequence: TGCGCCAGCAGCTTGTTTCGGGAGGGGAACACTGAAGCTTTCTTT. It specifies CASSLFREGNTEAFF.

The chain is built from TRBV7-2 and TRBJ1-4; the match to TRBD1 covers 11 bases. This CDR3 contains 16 residues. V lost 5 bases to trimming and J lost 10 bases; unmatched junction nucleotides: 12. Germline V gives CDR1 SGHTA, CDR2 FQGNSA. DNA of the CDR3: TGTGCCAGCAGCGAAACTGGAACCGGGACAGGGGGAAAACTGTTTTTT. Its translation is CASSETGTGTGGKLFF.